This T cell receptor (beta chain) was observed in a study of human T cells and chemical hapten exposure (dated by TCRdb to the early 2020s). About the investigation overall: For sensitization, 2% DPC in acetone was applied to a 2 cm by 2 cm area of upper inner arm skin. Nearly 30 alopecia patients gave blood for TCR sequencing at one to four time points (pre-sensitization, 2, 6 and 24 weeks). Blood was sampled from patients pre-sensitization (week 0) and at 2, 6 and about 24 weeks after DPC sensitization. The mostly female patient cohort included alopecia areata with under or over 50% scalp involvement, alopecia totalis and alopecia universalis. The libraries were sequenced as a pool, and the TCR yield per sample differed mostly because of small variations in library volumes within the pool. Weekly therapeutic DPC doses were additionally applied to the scalp of patients throughout the roughly 23-week study period. In alopecia patients, the study followed how the peripheral blood TCR repertoire changed in vivo over primary and secondary sensitization to diphenylcyclopropenone (DPC), a hapten. Patch testing was performed on the upper back with Finn chambers containing 0.01% DPC, and the patch tests were scored after 6 days according to International Contact Dermatitis Research Group standards. The investigation overall reported the following: A positive correlation was found between the number of PT1 expanded TCRs and patch test score, with significance reached at thresholds 8, 16 and 32 but not 4. Repeated subsampling changed both the strength of the expansion versus patch-test correlation and the threshold at which that correlation became significant. Because every patient had alopecia, a presumed autoimmune disease, the patients' immune response might differ from that of healthy individuals. Compared with pre-sensitization or healthy control sets, expanded TCRs formed significantly more large CDR3 similarity clusters, which is consistent with antigen-driven responses. DPC sensitization did not change how many TCRs were above 1 in 1000 frequency, and no evidence was found of alterations in global repertoire structure.

To prepare the library, RACE was applied. Sequencing took place on a NextSeq 500. During library preparation, unique molecular identifiers were attached to individual cDNA molecules so that TCRs could be counted in a quantitative, reproducible way. From each blood RNA sample, both TCR alpha and TCR beta chains were sequenced. Regarding the original processing steps: A median of roughly 98,000 TCRs per sample was observed, with a range of roughly 23,224 to 700,000. The Decombinator software suite was used to annotate the V, J and CDR3 of the TCR reads. For the PS versus PT1 abundance plots, all samples were subsampled to the same number of TCRs (28,000). Expanded TCRs were defined as absent before sensitization and observed at least eight times at the 2-week time point. The raw public data were reprocessed by TCRdb itself: fastp quality trimming at Q25, MiXCR clonotype calling, in-frame beta chains only. For every CDR3 protein sequence, its rows merge into one entry that carries the most common genes and DNA. These V and J calls rely on TCRdb rather than the paper's analysis. Counted in this sample were over 85,000 distinct CDR3 sequences; 9.5% to 15% of them appeared once. The ten largest make up roughly 2.1% of the sample.

Sample time point, as interpreted from the label and publication: patch test 1, 2 weeks after DPC sensitization. Sample treatment or condition, as interpreted from the label and publication: therapeutic diphenylcyclopropenone sensitization with weekly scalp DPC. At every patch-test visit, the blood draw took place before the patch test was put on. Patients were considered eligible if aged 18 to 70, diagnosed with alopecia and deemed suitable for DPC therapy, and patients were excluded if pregnant. Unfractionated whole blood was collected in Tempus Blood RNA tubes, and total RNA was extracted from that blood. The CDR3 starts with the cysteine, ends with the phenylalanine, and has 13 residues. Only CDR3 DNA remains: 39 bases, in frame from the first base. CDR1 and CDR2, per the germline V gene, are KGHSH and LQKENI. V gives up 2 bases and J gives up 8 bases, and the segment between their germline ends measures 9 bases.

Details on this clonotype: This clone's antigen is unknown. There are no base qualities to consult, and no much larger clone falls within one base.

This receptor was obtained from a woman aged 40 to 50 with alopecia areata. Some clones in this sample may be carry-over from other donors' samples. Sequenced here: whole blood, sampled in connection with sensitization to the hapten diphenylcyclopropenone (DPC). The chain employs TRBV18 and TRBJ1-4; the D gene is possibly TRBD1, with 5 bases matching. The DNA reads TGTGCCAGCTCACCAACACAGGACGAAAAACTGTTTTTT. Its translation is CASSPTQDEKLFF.